This TCR beta chain was sequenced for a study of T cells in tumors after PD-1 blockade. For the study at large: Mean per blood sample: some 100,000 templates (roughly 22,000-270,000), 36,536 unique clonotypes.

Libraries were prepared by immunoSEQ multiplex PCR; TCRdb keeps only in-frame clonotypes and omits some of them. Seen here are 15,000 to 20,000 clones, 81% observed once, and the top ten hold 20% to 30%. V gave up 3 bases and J gave up 8 bases, with 16 bases separating them. Germline CDR1 is SGHTA and CDR2 is FQGTGA. CDR3 size: 14 residues. The source of this sequence is a human donor with advanced basal cell or squamous cell carcinoma (not recorded which). This sequence joins TRBV7-3 and TRBJ1-1; D gene unclear. Sequenced here: PBMCs, sampled after anti-PD-1 therapy. CDR3 nucleotide sequence: TGTGCCAGCAGCTTCGTGGGAGGGATGGTCGAAGCTTTCTTT. Translating gives CASSFVGGMVEAFF.